What follows are 15 T cell receptor beta chains derived from one specimen sequenced in a study of T cells in women clearing cervical HPV infection. Assay used: immunoSEQ multiplex PCR; TCRdb lists only in-frame clones, some missing. Its table records roughly 29,000 clones. Sample: blood buffy coat. These receptors originate from a woman between 18 and 70 years old with a cervical HPV16 infection that either progressed to CIN3+ or cleared (not recorded which).

A note on this clone: The read comes to an end 3 residues before the CDR3 does, leaving the germline J gene to fill in the end. The rearrangement uses TRBV18 and TRBJ1-2, with D possibly matching TRBD1 (5 bases). This CDR3 spans 11 amino acids. The V gene's germline CDR1 is KGHSH and CDR2 LQKENI. CDR3 residues: CASSQGGDYTF. The sequenced part of the CDR3 DNA is TGTGCCAGCTCCCAGGGAGGCGAC.

In regard to this clone: The read falls 3 residues short of the CDR3 end, and the missing part is taken from the germline J gene. J is TRBJ2-7 and V is TRBV4-2; a possible D gene is TRBD1 (6 bases). The CDR3 length is 14 residues. Germline-derived CDR1 and CDR2 are LGHNA and YNFKEQ. V shed 1 base and J shed 2 bases, with 9 bases lying between them. The CDR3 DNA, read in part, is TGTGCCAGCAGCCAAGCGCCAGGGGCCTACGAG. Amino acid sequence: CASSQAPGAYE. The CDR3 reads in full as CASSQAPGAYEQYF.

Note on this clone: Read sequence stops 3 residues before the CDR3 end, and the germline J gene provides the missing end. The chain combines TRBV7-9 with TRBJ1-5; D remains ambiguous. From germline, CDR1 is SEHNR and CDR2 FQNEAQ (reference sequence). V lost 4 bases and J lost 0, with 4 bases in between. This CDR3 spans 13 amino acids. The part of the CDR3 DNA that was read is TGTGCCAGCAGCTCTACTAGCAATCAGCCC. Amino acids: CASSSTSNQP. From start to end, the CDR3 is CASSSTSNQPQHF. Full variable domain (remainder filled in from reference TRBV7-9 and TRBJ1-5): DTGVSQNPRHKITKRGQNVTFRCDPISEHNRLYWYRQTLGQGPEFLTYFQNEAQLEKSRLLSDRFSAERPKGSFSTLEIQRTEQGDSAMYLCASSSTSNQPQHFGDGTRLSIL.

As regards this clone: From the germline J gene comes the end of the CDR3, since the read stops 3 residues before it. The chain combines TRBV12-3 or TRBV12-4 with TRBJ2-2; perhaps TRBD1 as D (6 bases). The germline V and J ends were trimmed by 5 bases and 6 bases, with 16 bases remaining between them. The CDR3 is 15 residues long. CDR3 amino acids: CASSSHIRGAGELFF. The part of the CDR3 DNA that was read is TGTGCCAGCAGTAGCCACATCAGGGGCGCCGGGGAG.

With respect to this clone: The read terminates 3 residues ahead of where the CDR3 ends, so the germline J gene completes it. The chain recombines TRBV18 with TRBJ2-7; 7 nucleotides agree with TRBD2. The CDR3 covers 13 residues. Per germline, CDR1 KGHSH and CDR2 LQKENI. The trim removed 8 bases at V and 4 bases at J, leaving 8 bases unmatched. This CDR3 is CASALASAYEQYF. Incomplete CDR3 DNA: TGTGCCAGCGCACTAGCGTCGGCTTACGAG.

CDR3 bases read: TGCAGTGCTAGAGCTGAAACCGGGACTAGCGGGGGTAATGAG. Protein sequence: CSARAETGTSGGNE. The full CDR3 reads CSARAETGTSGGNEQFF. This sequence joins TRBV20-1 and TRBJ2-1, with 14 bases matching TRBD2. The read falls 3 residues short of the CDR3 end, and the missing part is taken from the germline J gene. The CDR3 consists of 17 residues. The ends lost 1 base at V and 7 bases at J; junction bases unmatched: 9. CDR1 is DFQATT, CDR2 SNEGSKA, per germline (reference sequence).

Points on this clone: With the read ending 3 residues before the CDR3 end, the germline J gene is used to fill in that end. The chain links TRBV4-2 to TRBJ1-1; the D gene is possibly TRBD1 (5 bases). From germline, CDR1 is LGHNA and CDR2 YNFKEQ. The CDR3 is made up of 14 amino acids. The CDR3 DNA, read in part, is TGTGCCAGCAGCCAAGATCTTAGGGCAGGGATG. This encodes CASSQDLRAGM. The entire CDR3 sequence reads CASSQDLRAGMAFF.

With respect to this clone: Read coverage stops 3 residues before the CDR3 terminus; the germline J gene supplies the remainder. The chain has TRBV4-2 and TRBJ1-4; the D is unclear. V lost 0 bases and J lost 4, with 12 bases in between. Germline-derived CDR1 and CDR2 are LGHNA and YNFKEQ. The CDR3 has 16 residues. Incomplete CDR3 DNA: TGTGCCAGCAGCCAAGATCAGCTTAGGGTTAATGAAAAA. Translation: CASSQDQLRVNEK. The entire CDR3 protein is CASSQDQLRVNEKLFF.

In regard to this clone: Read sequence stops 3 residues before the CDR3 end, and the germline J gene provides the missing end. This rearrangement joins TRBV9 to TRBJ2-1, with D tentatively TRBD2 (5 bases). Germline values: CDR1 SGDLS, CDR2 YYNGEE. V gave up 3 bases and J gave up 9 bases, with 10 bases separating them. The length of the CDR3 is 12 residues. The CDR3 region is CASSEARAEQFF. The part of the CDR3 DNA that was read is TGTGCCAGCAGCGAGGCGAGGGCTGAG.

Of note for this clone: Read coverage stops 3 residues before the CDR3 terminus; the germline J gene supplies the remainder. V usage is TRBV5-1 and J usage is TRBJ1-2; TRBD1 aligns across 8 bases. Germline CDR1 and CDR2: SGHRS and YFSETQ. The CDR3 has 15 amino acids. V lost 0 bases to trimming and J lost 4 bases; unmatched junction nucleotides: 5. CDR3 in amino acids: CASSLARTGSYGYTF. CDR3 DNA, as far as it was read: TGCGCCAGCAGCTTGGCTCGGACAGGGAGCTATGGC.

Remarks on this clone: Read sequence stops 3 residues before the CDR3 end, and the germline J gene provides the missing end. The chain uses TRBV12-5 and TRBJ2-3; D not resolved. V was shortened by 6 bases and J by 2 bases, with 9 bases between the two germline ends. This CDR3 comprises 13 residues. Germline V gives CDR1 LGHNT, CDR2 FRNRAP. The CDR3 is CASGERLTDTQYF. The CDR3 DNA, read in part, is TGTGCTAGTGGAGAGCGACTCACAGATACG.

Comment on this clone: With the read ending 3 residues before the CDR3 end, the germline J gene is used to fill in that end. V is TRBV7-9 and J is TRBJ2-5, with a possible D match to TRBD1 (6 bases). CDR3 length: 14 amino acids. V was cut by 4 bases and J by 5 bases, with 14 bases left in between. CDR1 and CDR2 from the germline V gene are SEHNR and FQNEAQ (reference sequence). The CDR3 region is CASSSSRGRETQYF. The DNA read from the CDR3 is TGTGCCAGCAGCTCCAGCAGGGGCCGGGAGACC.

CDR3 bases read: TGTGCCAGCTCACCCCGACAGCGGGGGGACACAGATACG. Its translation: CASSPRQRGDTDT. The CDR3 as a whole reads CASSPRQRGDTDTQYF. This chain joins TRBV18 and TRBJ2-3, with TRBD2 matching over 9 bases. The read is 3 residues too short to cover the CDR3 end, so that end is filled in from the germline J gene. Per germline, CDR1 KGHSH and CDR2 LQKENI. This CDR3 has 16 residues. With V trimmed by 3 bases and J by 2 bases, 6 bases remained unmatched.

Turning to this clone: The sequence runs out 3 residues before the end of the CDR3; the remainder is reconstructed from the germline J gene. The J gene is TRBJ2-1, the V gene TRBV6-1; D is undetermined. The germline gives CDR1 MNHNS, CDR2 SASEGT. The CDR3 consists of 15 residues. Trimming pared 2 bases from V and 8 bases from J, leaving 16 bases between. Incomplete CDR3 DNA: TGTGCCAGCAGTGAACGGTGGGCAGATGTCCATGAG. Translation: CASSERWADVHE. The full CDR3 sequence reads CASSERWADVHEQFF.

A note on this clone: The read falls 3 residues short of the CDR3 end, and the missing part is taken from the germline J gene. The chain uses TRBV5-1 and TRBJ2-7, with 9 bases aligning to TRBD1. V lost 3 bases and J lost 5; bases outside the gene matches: 12. This CDR3 spans 16 amino acids. The V gene's germline CDR1 is SGHRS and CDR2 YFSETQ. The CDR3 bases that were read are TGCGCCAGCAGCTCAAAGAGGGACAGGGTCGTCGACGAG. Amino acids: CASSSKRDRVVDE. The CDR3 as a whole reads CASSSKRDRVVDEQYF.